This passage covers 8 T cell receptor beta chains from one sample sequenced in a study of T cells in Graves' hyperthyroidism and ophthalmopathy. Amplification of TCR beta CDR3 regions used RNA as the template. A set of HTBI primers served as the primers for a first-round RT-PCR of the TCR CDR3. TCRdb reprocessed the multiplex PCR reads via MiXCR and lists one record per CDR3 protein. The sample has about 570,000 distinct CDR3 sequences; about 43% are singletons. The specimen sequenced was peripheral blood or thyroid tissue (not recorded which). The origin of the receptors is an adult woman with Graves' disease, either hyperthyroidism or ophthalmopathy (not recorded which).

This chain connects TRBV20-1 to TRBJ1-5; D is perhaps TRBD1 (5 bases). CDR1 and CDR2 from the germline V gene are DFQATT and SNEGSKA (reference sequence). V lost 0 bases and J 7 bases, leaving 10 bases between the germline ends. This CDR3 is 13 amino acids long. CDR3 in DNA: TGCAGTGCTAGAGAGCAGGGAAGACAGCCCCAGCATTTT. Residues: CSAREQGRQPQHF.

The chain couples TRBV7-2 to TRBJ1-2; D gene unclear. This CDR3 contains 13 residues. Deletions cut 6 bases from V and 4 bases from J, with 12 bases between. Germline V CDR1 and CDR2: SGHTA, FQGNSA. The CDR3 region has the DNA TGTGCCAGCAGTCTACGGCTAGGCTATGGCTACACCTTC. Amino acids: CASSLRLGYGYTF.

About this clonotype: Its ends do not fully match the called genes, so a read error is possible. The chain employs TRBV10-3 and TRBJ1-1; no reliable D call. Germline lookup yields CDR1 ENHRY and CDR2 SYGVKD. This CDR3 is 15 amino acids long. CDR3 sequence (DNA): TGTGCCAGCAGTTTAATAGTAGGAGGAAACACTGAAGCTTTCTTT. Translation gives CASSLIVGGNTEAFF.

The chain employs TRBV7-8 and TRBJ1-1, with D possibly matching TRBD1 (5 bases). V was clipped by 2 bases and J by 8 bases, with 9 bases between them. This CDR3 spans 12 amino acids. Looked up from germline, CDR1 is SGHVS and CDR2 is FQNEAQ. CDR3 coding DNA: TGTGCCAGCAGCTTATGGGGCGGGGAAGCTTTCTTT. Protein: CASSLWGGEAFF.

V gene TRBV20-1 combines with J gene TRBJ1-2; D might be TRBD1 (5 bases). Germline V gives CDR1 DFQATT, CDR2 SNEGSKA (reference sequence). Between the trimmed V and J ends, which lost 3 bases and 1 base, there was a span of 9 bases. The CDR3 runs to 13 residues. The CDR3 reads CSASRQLNYGYTF. The CDR3 nucleotides read TGCAGTGCTAGCAGACAGCTTAACTATGGCTACACCTTC.

In the case of this clonotype: It may be a read error: a sequence one base away is much more abundant. The chain is built from TRBV7-9 and TRBJ2-3; 7 nucleotides align to TRBD2. The CDR3 is 13 amino acids. Germline assignment: CDR1 SEHNR and CDR2 FQNEAQ (reference sequence). The trim removed 5 bases at V and 8 bases at J, leaving 7 bases unmatched. The CDR3: CASSASGTGTQYF. CDR3 nucleotide sequence: TGTGCCAGCAGCGCAAGCGGGACTGGTACGCAGTATTTT.

The chain employs TRBV5-1 and TRBJ1-1; D uncertain. This CDR3 has 16 residues. Germline V gene lookup returns CDR1 SGHRS and CDR2 YFSETQ. V lost 4 bases and J lost 0, with 16 bases in between. The CDR3 sequence is CASSEVGSPLNTEAFF. Written as DNA, the CDR3 is TGCGCCAGCAGCGAGGTAGGGAGTCCATTGAACACTGAAGCTTTCTTT.

Comments on this clonotype: Its ends do not fully match the called genes, so a read error is possible. This chain connects TRBV7-3 to TRBJ1-2, with D hard to call. From germline, CDR1 is SGHTA and CDR2 FQGTGA. The CDR3 runs to 14 residues. In nucleotides, the CDR3 is TGCGCCAGCAGCCAAGAGGGCCAGGACTATGGCTACACCTTC. This codes for CASSQEGQDYGYTF.